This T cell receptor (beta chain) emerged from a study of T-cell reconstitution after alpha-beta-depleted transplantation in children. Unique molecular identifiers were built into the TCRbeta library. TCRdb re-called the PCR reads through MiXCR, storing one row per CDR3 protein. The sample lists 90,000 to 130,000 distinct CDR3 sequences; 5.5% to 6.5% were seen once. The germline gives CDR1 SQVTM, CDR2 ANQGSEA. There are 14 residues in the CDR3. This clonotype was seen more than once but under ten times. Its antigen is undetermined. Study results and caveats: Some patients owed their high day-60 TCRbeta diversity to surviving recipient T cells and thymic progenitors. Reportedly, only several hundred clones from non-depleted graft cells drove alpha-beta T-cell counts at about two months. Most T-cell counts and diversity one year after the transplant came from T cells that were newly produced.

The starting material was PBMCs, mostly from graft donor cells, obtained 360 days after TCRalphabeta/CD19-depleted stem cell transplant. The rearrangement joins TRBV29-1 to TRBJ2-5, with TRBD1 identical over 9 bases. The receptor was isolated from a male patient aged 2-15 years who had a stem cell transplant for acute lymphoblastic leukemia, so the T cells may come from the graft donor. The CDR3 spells CSLTGGKTQETQYF. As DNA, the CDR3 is TGCAGTCTTACAGGGGGCAAAACTCAAGAGACCCAGTACTTC.